This TCR beta chain was recorded in a study of identical twins' blood T cells. In this sample, this clonotype turned up many times. Trimming took 4 bases from V and 1 from J, leaving 2 bases between them. CDR3 size: 13 residues. TCRdb recomputed calls from the 5' RACE reads with MiXCR, one row per CDR3 protein. The table has fewer than 450,000 distinct CDR3 sequences, more than 25% seen once; the top ten hold around 5.6%. V usage is TRBV12-3 or TRBV12-4 and J usage is TRBJ2-6; D remains unclear. The clonotype originates from a woman aged 18-55 years in good health. The sequenced material came from PBMCs. The CDR3 sequence is CASSSSGANVLTF. DNA of the CDR3: TGTGCCAGCAGTTCTTCTGGGGCCAACGTCCTGACTTTC.